A single sample is the source of the 13 T cell receptor beta chains below, sequenced in a study of blood T cell repertoires in COVID-19. Profiled with immunoSEQ multiplex PCR; TCRdb holds only in-frame clones, not every one. The top ten hold about 4% of the sample, which has about 230,000 clones, over 80% seen once. The specimen was PBMCs or T cells enriched from blood (not recorded which). The receptor source for this set is a woman aged 30 to 39 who had been exposed to COVID-19.

V and J are TRBV7-9 and TRBJ1-2, with 10 bases aligning to TRBD1. The CDR3 runs to 14 residues. Germline values: CDR1 SEHNR, CDR2 FQNEAQ (reference sequence). The V and J ends lost 4 bases and 7 bases, in that order; junction bases with no gene match: 6. This chain's CDR3 is CASSSKGTGAGYTF. CDR3 nucleotides: TGTGCCAGCAGCTCGAAAGGGACAGGGGCTGGCTACACCTTC.

The chain couples TRBV3-1 (or the pseudogene TRBV3-2) to TRBJ1-6, with a weak D call TRBD1 (5 bases). Trimming pared 3 bases from V and 10 bases from J, leaving 19 bases between. The CDR3 runs 16 residues. The germline V gene has CDR1 LGHDT and CDR2 YNNKEL (reference sequence). The CDR3 bases are TGTGCCAGCAGCCAGTCCAGTTTGGCTCGGGGGTCACCCCTCCACTTT. This codes for CASSQSSLARGSPLHF.

The chain joins TRBV27 to TRBJ1-6; 7 nucleotides match TRBD1. V was clipped by 3 bases and J by 5 bases; unmatched bases: 10. Germline V CDR1 and CDR2: MNHEY, SMNVEV (reference sequence). The CDR3 sequence is 17 residues long. CDR3 sequence (DNA): TGTGCCAGCAGTTTTCGGGTTCTGGGACAGAATAATTCACCCCTCCACTTT. Translating it yields CASSFRVLGQNNSPLHF.

This sequence joins TRBV24-1 and TRBJ2-7; D call uncertain. This CDR3 has 14 residues. V was cut by 3 bases and J by 1 base, with 9 bases left in between. Germline values: CDR1 KGHDR, CDR2 SFDVKD. CDR3 protein: CATSDPDKSYEQYF. CDR3 DNA: TGTGCCACCAGTGATCCCGACAAATCCTACGAGCAGTACTTC.

The CDR3: CASSEGAGGTYEQYF. The CDR3 nucleotides are TGTGCCAGCAGTGAAGGCGCAGGGGGGACCTACGAGCAGTACTTC. This chain uses TRBV2 with TRBJ2-7, with a possible D match to TRBD1 (7 bases). The CDR3 loop spans 15 amino acids. CDR1 is SNHLY, CDR2 FYNNEI, per germline. The ends were cut back, 1 base at V and 2 bases at J, with 12 bases in the middle.

The rearrangement uses TRBV5-4 and TRBJ2-1; no reliable D call. The CDR3 totals 11 residues. The V end was cut by 0 bases, the J end by 14 bases, with 9 bases between. The germline CDR1 and CDR2 sequences are SGHNT and YYREEE (reference sequence). DNA of the CDR3: TGTGCCAGCAGCTTGGGCGGAATGAAGTTCTTC. This gives the protein CASSLGGMKFF.

The chain uses TRBV7-9 and TRBJ1-4; 9 bases are a match to TRBD1. CDR1 and CDR2 from the germline V gene are SEHNR and FQNEAQ (reference sequence). The CDR3 spans 15 residues. Losses at the gene ends were 4 bases for V and 8 bases for J; bases not matched to a gene: 8. CDR3 in amino acids: CASSSRTGVLEKLFF. In DNA, the CDR3 is TGTGCCAGCAGCTCTAGGACAGGGGTTTTGGAAAAACTGTTTTTT.

Only one count was recorded for this clone. The gene calls are TRBV28 and TRBJ1-1, with 10 positions matching TRBD1. CDR3 size: 15 residues. CDR1 and CDR2 (germline): MDHEN, SYDVKM. V trimming: 4 bases; J trimming: 10 bases; junction bases outside the gene matches: 12. Here the CDR3 reads CASSSYAGTGDVAFF. DNA of the CDR3: TGTGCCAGCAGTTCATATGCCGGGACAGGGGACGTAGCTTTCTTT. Complete variable domain (other parts from reference TRBV28 and TRBJ1-1): DVKVTQSSRYLVKRTGEKVFLECVQDMDHENMFWYRQDPGLGLRLIYFSYDVKMKEKGDIPEGYSVSREKKERFSLILESASTNQTSMYLCASSSYAGTGDVAFFGQGTRLTVV.

This chain uses TRBV19 with TRBJ1-1; perhaps TRBD1 as D (5 bases). V lost 3 bases to trimming and J lost 1 base, with 21 bases between them. Germline V gene lookup returns CDR1 LNHDA and CDR2 SQIVND (reference sequence). The CDR3 has 18 residues. DNA for the CDR3: TGTGCCAGTAGTATGACCCCCCCAGGGCCGAACGGGAACACTGAAGCTTTCTTT. Residues: CASSMTPPGPNGNTEAFF.

J is TRBJ1-2 and V is TRBV19, with 9 bases that match TRBD1. This CDR3 has 14 amino acids. Looked up from germline, CDR1 is LNHDA and CDR2 is SQIVND (reference sequence). Trimming at V came to 4 bases and at J to 4 bases, leaving 4 bases not matched to a gene. The CDR3 sequence is CASSTRQGGYGYTF. CDR3 DNA sequence: TGTGCCAGTAGTACCCGACAGGGGGGCTATGGCTACACCTTC. Using reference TRBV19 and TRBJ1-2 for the parts outside the CDR3, the full variable domain is DGGITQSPKYLFRKEGQNVTLSCEQNLNHDAMYWYRQDPGQGLRLIYYSQIVNDFQKGDIAEGYSVSREKKESFPLTVTSAQKNPTAFYLCASSTRQGGYGYTFGSGTRLTVV.

The chain is built from TRBV7-6 and TRBJ2-7, with 8 bases fitting TRBD2. J was trimmed by 3 bases and V by 3 bases; bases with no gene match: 7. Per the germline V gene, CDR1 is SGHVS and CDR2 is FNYEAQ. The CDR3 extends over 15 amino acids. The CDR3 spells CASSFRAGELYEQYF. The DNA of the CDR3 is TGTGCCAGCAGCTTCCGAGCGGGAGAACTCTACGAGCAGTACTTC.

This clone was picked up one time. The V call is TRBV5-5, the J call TRBJ1-4, with D tentatively TRBD1 (6 bases). The CDR3 is made up of 15 amino acids. Deletions cut 3 bases from V and 0 bases from J, with 9 bases between. Per the germline V gene, CDR1 is SGHKS and CDR2 is YYEKEE (reference sequence). The CDR3 loop reads CASSSGQSTNEKLFF. The DNA for the CDR3 is TGTGCCAGCAGCTCCGGACAGTCAACTAATGAAAAACTGTTTTTT.

This chain joins TRBV11-3 and TRBJ1-1; no definite D call. Trimming removed 5 bases from V and 2 bases from J, with 15 bases in between. Germline CDR1 is SGHNT and CDR2 is YENEEA. CDR3 size: 15 residues. The CDR3 region is CASSPGREPNTEAFF. The CDR3 DNA reads as TGTGCCAGCAGCCCTGGGAGGGAGCCTAACACTGAAGCTTTCTTT.